This is a list of T cell receptor beta chains from one sample in a study of regulatory T cells in long-lasting Graves disease. A single record per CDR3 protein comes from TCRdb applying MiXCR to the multiplex PCR reads. The table has about 460,000 distinct CDR3 sequences, less than 15% seen once. The sample also formed part of further work on T cells in Graves' hyperthyroidism and ophthalmopathy.

This specimen consisted of peripheral blood mononuclear cells (PBMCs), obtained at new diagnosis, from a patient treated with antithyroid drugs. The receptors stem from a woman in her forties or fifties with Graves disease. Both conserved end residues are part of each CDR3. D genes are given only for firm matches. The size entry is marked missing in some rows and otherwise reads once, few, many or a size class.

j_gene,d_gene,abundance,v_gene,CDR3aa,CDR3nt
TRBJ2-7,NA,NA,TRBV7-9,CASGSKSGRTYEQYF,TGTGCCAGCGGGAGCAAAAGTGGCCGGACCTACGAGCAGTACTTC
TRBJ2-3,NA,many,TRBV11-2,CASSFHMGGEIDTQYF,TGTGCCAGCAGCTTTCACATGGGTGGGGAGATAGATACGCAGTATTTT
TRBJ2-7,NA,few,TRBV10-3,CAVSESYRNYEQYF,TGTGCCGTCAGTGAGTCGTATAGGAACTACGAGCAGTACTTC
TRBJ1-6,NA,NA,TRBV2,CASSESGDSPLHF,TGTGCCAGCAGTGAATCGGGGGATTCACCCCTCCACTTT
TRBJ1-5,TRBD1,many,TRBV2,CASSRGQHSNQPQHF,TGTGCCAGCAGCCGGGGACAGCATAGCAATCAGCCCCAGCATTTT
TRBJ2-7,TRBD2,many,TRBV7-9,CASKPRTSGSSYEQYF,TGTGCCAGCAAACCCCGGACTAGCGGGAGCTCCTACGAGCAGTACTTC
TRBJ2-3,TRBD2,NA,TRBV9,CASKRLAGGPYTDTQYF,TGTGCCAGCAAGAGACTAGCGGGAGGGCCGTACACAGATACGCAGTATTTT
TRBJ1-1,NA,many,TRBV18,CASSPNEDSFTEAFF,TGTGCCAGCTCACCAAACGAGGATAGTTTCACTGAAGCTTTCTTT
TRBJ1-5,NA,many,TRBV28,CASSRASNQPQHF,TGTGCCAGCAGTCGGGCTAGCAATCAGCCCCAGCATTTT
TRBJ2-1,NA,many,TRBV24-1,CATSDTGGNNEQFF,TGTGCCACCAGTGATACCGGGGGCAACAATGAGCAGTTCTTC
TRBJ1-4,TRBD1,few,TRBV6-5,CASSSLGTGYNEKLFF,TGTGCCAGCAGTTCCCTTGGGACAGGATATAATGAAAAACTGTTTTTT
TRBJ2-1,NA,NA,TRBV20-1,CSARVSGGFYNEQFF,TGCAGTGCTAGAGTAAGTGGCGGTTTCTACAATGAGCAGTTCTTC
TRBJ2-7,TRBD1,many,TRBV27,CASTSFVGQAIYEQYF,TGTGCCAGCACCTCCTTCGTCGGACAGGCCATCTACGAGCAGTACTTC
TRBJ2-4,TRBD1,few,TRBV9,CARTTGAKNIQYF,TGTGCCAGGACCACAGGGGCAAAAAACATTCAGTACTTC
TRBJ2-7,NA,many,TRBV28,CASSLNAGVSYEQYF,TGTGCCAGCAGTTTGAACGCAGGGGTCTCCTACGAGCAGTACTTC
TRBJ1-5,TRBD1,many,TRBV7-8,CASSTGGSNQPQHF,TGTGCCAGCAGCACAGGGGGTAGCAATCAGCCCCAGCATTTT
TRBJ2-1,TRBD2,many,TRBV20-1,CSATLLAGVPNEQFF,TGCAGTGCTACATTACTAGCGGGAGTCCCGAATGAGCAGTTCTTC
TRBJ2-3,NA,NA,TRBV5-1,CASSFDLGNTQYF,TGCGCCAGCAGCTTCGATCTGGGGAATACGCAGTATTTT
TRBJ2-1,TRBD1,many,TRBV10-3,CAISAVTGYTGNEQFF,TGTGCCATCAGTGCTGTGACAGGGTATACCGGCAATGAGCAGTTCTTC
TRBJ2-5,TRBD1,NA,TRBV11-2,CASSANRGHRETQYF,TGTGCCAGCAGCGCTAACAGGGGTCATCGAGAGACCCAGTACTTC
TRBJ1-5,NA,many,TRBV18,CASSSTGLSNQPQHF,TGTGCCAGCTCATCCACAGGGTTGAGCAATCAGCCCCAGCATTTT
TRBJ2-7,TRBD2,many,TRBV3-1,CASSQDSGTTYEQYF,TGTGCCAGCAGCCAAGATAGCGGGACGACCTACGAGCAGTACTTC
TRBJ2-4,NA,many,TRBV13,CASSRWARVNIQYF,TGTGCCAGCAGCCGGTGGGCCAGGGTTAACATTCAGTACTTC
TRBJ2-7,NA,many,TRBV15,CATSRDRGVYEQYF,TGTGCCACCAGCAGAGACAGGGGGGTCTACGAGCAGTACTTC
TRBJ2-7,NA,many,TRBV28,CASSPMEYEQYF,TGTGCCAGCAGTCCCATGGAGTACGAGCAGTACTTC
TRBJ2-3,NA,many,TRBV28,CASTLPLTDTQYF,TGTGCCAGCACCCTACCCCTCACAGATACGCAGTATTTT
TRBJ1-1,TRBD1,few,TRBV5-4,CASSLGLRTTGEVTEAFF,TGTGCCAGCAGCTTGGGTCTCCGGACCACAGGGGAGGTCACTGAAGCTTTCTTT
TRBJ2-5,NA,NA,TRBV11-2,CASSLSGQEDF,TGTGCCAGCAGCTTAAGTGGGCAGGAGGACTTC
TRBJ1-2,NA,few,TRBV28,CASSLQGVRGYTF,TGTGCCAGCAGTTTACAGGGAGTCAGGGGCTACACCTTC
TRBJ1-1,NA,many,TRBV12-5,CASGFLNSGYTEAFF,TGTGCTAGTGGTTTCCTTAATTCGGGATACACTGAAGCTTTCTTT
TRBJ1-5,TRBD1,many,TRBV5-4,CASSKDRGNQPQHF,TGTGCCAGCAGCAAGGACAGGGGCAATCAGCCCCAGCATTTT
TRBJ2-7,TRBD2,many,TRBV29-1,CSVVDREIRTSGRTSYEQYF,TGCAGCGTTGTTGACAGAGAAATTCGAACTAGCGGGAGGACCTCCTACGAGCAGTACTTC
TRBJ2-7,TRBD2,many,TRBV12-3/TRBV12-4,CASSFPEAGTYEQYF,TGTGCCAGCAGTTTCCCCGAAGCGGGAACCTACGAGCAGTACTTC
TRBJ2-7,NA,NA,TRBV10-1,CASSKDGGSSYEQYF,TGTGCCAGCAGCAAAGACGGAGGGAGCTCCTACGAGCAGTACTTC
TRBJ2-7,NA,many,TRBV28,CASSLLIGLGGEQYF,TGTGCCAGCAGTTTATTGATCGGCTTGGGGGGAGAGCAGTACTTC
TRBJ1-2,NA,many,TRBV2,CASSATGQNYGYTF,TGTGCCAGCAGTGCTACAGGCCAAAACTATGGCTACACCTTC
TRBJ2-7,TRBD1,NA,TRBV30,CAWDGGQDPYEQYF,TGTGCCTGGGATGGGGGACAGGACCCTTACGAGCAGTACTTC
TRBJ2-2,TRBD2,NA,TRBV5-1,CASSILAGDTGELFF,TGCGCCAGCAGCATCCTAGCGGGAGACACCGGGGAGCTGTTTTTT
TRBJ2-4,TRBD1,many,TRBV28,CASSNPRDRVQALAKNIQYF,TGTGCCAGCAGCAACCCTCGGGACAGAGTACAAGCTCTAGCCAAAAACATTCAGTACTTC
TRBJ2-5,NA,NA,TRBV5-1,CASSLGGFQETQYF,TGCGCCAGCAGCTTGGGCGGATTCCAAGAGACCCAGTACTTC
TRBJ2-1,TRBD2,few,TRBV7-9,CASSLAATSGPEGNEQFF,TGTGCCAGCAGCTTAGCTGCGACTAGCGGACCAGAAGGCAATGAGCAGTTCTTC
TRBJ1-1,NA,many,TRBV30,CAWHGGVVAEAFF,TGTGCCTGGCACGGGGGGGTTGTCGCTGAAGCTTTCTTT
TRBJ1-1,NA,few,TRBV30,CAWTWGLDTEAFF,TGTGCCTGGACGTGGGGGCTCGACACTGAAGCTTTCTTT
TRBJ2-6,NA,NA,TRBV5-1,CASSLPGTLSGANVLTF,TGCGCCAGCAGCCTCCCCGGGACTCTCTCTGGGGCCAACGTCCTGACTTTC
TRBJ1-5,NA,many,TRBV3-1,CASSQSSTGQPQHF,TGTGCCAGCAGCCAATCCTCTACGGGTCAGCCCCAGCATTTT
TRBJ2-3,NA,many,TRBV12-3/TRBV12-4,CASSSPGRPDTQYF,TGTGCCAGCAGTTCCCCGGGGCGCCCAGATACGCAGTATTTT